What follows are 28 T cell receptor beta chains derived from one specimen sequenced in a study of neoadjuvant nivolumab and ipilimumab in lung cancer. The method was immunoSEQ multiplex PCR; TCRdb's version includes in-frame clones alone and lacks a portion of them. The sample has under 5,000 clones, about 80% seen once; the top ten hold approximately 4.8%. Sequences were derived from peripheral blood, sampled after neoadjuvant nivolumab, alone or with ipilimumab, at or shortly before surgery. All receptors come from an adult with non-small cell lung cancer.

There are a few counts of this clone. The J gene is TRBJ1-4, the V gene TRBV30, with TRBD1 as a possible D gene (5 bases). V lost 4 bases and J lost 0, with 12 bases in between. In germline, CDR1 is GTSNPN, CDR2 SVGIG (reference sequence). CDR3 length: 15 amino acids. CDR3: CAWTGSRATNEKLFF. In DNA, the CDR3 is TGTGCCTGGACAGGGAGTCGGGCAACTAATGAAAAACTGTTTTTT.

The chain links TRBV2 to TRBJ2-1, with TRBD2 identical over 9 bases. Germline trimming cut 1 base from V and 4 bases from J; bases unmatched to any gene: 5. This CDR3 has 16 amino acids. Germline assignment: CDR1 SNHLY and CDR2 FYNNEI. CDR3 DNA: TGTGCCAGCAGTGAAGAAATAGCGGGGGTATACAATGAGCAGTTCTTC. Its translation is CASSEEIAGVYNEQFF.

This chain connects TRBV9 to TRBJ1-3; D unclear. CDR1 and CDR2 (germline): SGDLS, YYNGEE. The CDR3 totals 11 residues. Trimming took off 2 bases at V and 3 bases at J, with 0 bases between the two ends. CDR3 sequence reads: CASSVGNTIYF. The CDR3 nucleotides are TGTGCCAGCAGCGTTGGAAACACCATATATTTT.

The J gene is TRBJ1-1, the V gene TRBV5-1; TRBD1 is a possible D gene (5 bases). V was clipped by 4 bases and J by 3 bases, with 22 bases between them. This CDR3 contains 17 residues. Germline CDR1 reads SGHRS; CDR2 reads YFSETQ. CDR3 residues: CASSQFNRGATDTEAFF. CDR3 nucleotide sequence: TGCGCCAGCAGCCAGTTCAACCGAGGGGCGACGGACACTGAAGCTTTCTTT.

This sequence joins TRBV21-1 and TRBJ2-7; the table gives TRBD1 as D, unverified against the DNA. TRBV21-1 is an annotated pseudogene. This CDR3 spans 16 amino acids. The CDR3 protein is CASRMLTGTSSYEQYF. The CDR3 DNA reads as TGTGCCAGCAGGATGTTGACAGGGACGAGCTCCTACGAGCAGTACTTC.

J is TRBJ1-2 and V is TRBV2; tentative D call: TRBD1 (5 bases). CDR1 is SNHLY, CDR2 FYNNEI, per germline. Trimming stripped 9 bases from V and 14 bases from J, with 34 bases between. CDR3 length: 16 residues. The CDR3 sequence is CASGAAIHGQGTAPTF. The DNA of the CDR3 is TGTGCCAGTGGCGCCGCAATACATGGCCAAGGGACCGCCCCAACCTTC.

This chain connects TRBV6-5 to TRBJ2-5, with TRBD1 identical over 7 bases. Germline CDR1 is MNHEY and CDR2 is SVGAGI. The V and J ends lost 6 bases and 5 bases, in that order; junction bases with no gene match: 0. The CDR3 is 11 residues long. CDR3 nucleotide sequence: TGTGCCAGCAGGACAGGGGAGACCCAGTACTTC. Encoded protein: CASRTGETQYF.

This sequence joins TRBV11-1 and TRBJ2-5, with no clear D. The V and J ends lost 6 bases and 5 bases respectively, with 10 bases between them. This CDR3 spans 12 amino acids. CDR1 and CDR2 (germline): SGHAT, FQDESV (reference sequence). CDR3 in amino acids: CASRRLPETQYF. The CDR3 nucleotides are TGTGCCAGCAGACGCCTTCCCGAGACCCAGTACTTC.

The V call is TRBV18, the J call TRBJ2-5, with unresolved D. The CDR3 has 14 residues. V shed 3 bases and J shed 4 bases, with 12 bases lying between them. In germline, CDR1 is KGHSH, CDR2 LQKENI. The CDR3 loop reads CASSPQNSAETQYF. The CDR3 DNA sequence: TGTGCCAGCTCACCGCAGAACTCTGCAGAGACCCAGTACTTC.

The J gene is TRBJ1-1, the V gene TRBV5-4; TRBD1 aligns across 7 bases. CDR1 is SGHNT and CDR2 is YYREEE in the germline V gene (reference sequence). Trimming removed 2 bases from V and 8 bases from J; junction bases left unmatched: 9. The CDR3 is 14 residues long. The CDR3 region is CASSLGTAGQEAFF. In DNA form, the CDR3 reads TGTGCCAGCAGCTTAGGGACAGCTGGGCAGGAAGCTTTCTTT.

Here the CDR3 reads CASTPGGSHTGELFF. CDR3 DNA sequence: TGTGCCAGCACCCCTGGCGGGAGTCACACCGGGGAGCTGTTTTTT. This rearrangement joins TRBV7-3 to TRBJ2-2; 7 bases agree with TRBD2. J was trimmed by 3 bases and V by 7 bases; bases with no gene match: 8. The CDR3 has 15 residues. Germline loops: CDR1 SGHTA, CDR2 FQGTGA.

The chain employs TRBV2 and TRBJ1-2, with TRBD1 matching 7 bases. Unmatched junction bases numbered 8, after V lost 2 bases and J lost 5 bases. CDR1 is SNHLY, CDR2 FYNNEI, per germline. The CDR3 is 15 residues long. The CDR3, as DNA: TGTGCCAGCAGTGAATTGGGACAGACATTTTATGGCTACACCTTC. Translated: CASSELGQTFYGYTF.

The chain recombines TRBV7-3 with TRBJ2-1; D is unresolved. The CDR3 covers 14 residues. V shed 3 bases and J shed 9 bases, with 15 bases lying between them. Looked up from germline, CDR1 is SGHTA and CDR2 is FQGTGA. DNA for the CDR3: TGTGCCAGCAGCTTGTTAGGTGGGTCAGGTGAGCAGTTCTTC. Amino acid sequence: CASSLLGGSGEQFF.

The genes are TRBV5-1 and TRBJ2-2, with TRBD2 identical over 9 bases. CDR3 length equals 16 residues. Germline V gives CDR1 SGHRS, CDR2 YFSETQ. Trimming cost V 4 bases and J 5 bases; bases outside gene matches: 9. The CDR3 reads CASSGEVAGATGELFF. CDR3 in DNA: TGCGCCAGCAGCGGGGAGGTAGCGGGAGCGACCGGGGAGCTGTTTTTT.

This chain connects TRBV5-4 to TRBJ2-5; 13 positions agree with TRBD2. This CDR3 has 16 residues. Germline CDR1 SGHNT, CDR2 YYREEE (reference sequence). V was clipped by 4 bases and J by 5 bases; unmatched bases: 8. In DNA form, the CDR3 reads TGTGCCAGCAGCACGACTAGCGGGGGGTCTGGGGAGACCCAGTACTTC. It encodes CASSTTSGGSGETQYF.

This clone was observed a few times. The chain joins TRBV7-9 to TRBJ1-1, with a possible D match to TRBD1 (5 bases). The CDR3 is 14 residues long. CDR1 and CDR2 from the germline V gene are SEHNR and FQNEAQ (reference sequence). The ends were cut back, 2 bases at V and 0 bases at J, with 7 bases in the middle. The DNA of the CDR3 is TGTGCCAGCAGCTTATGGGACCTGAACACTGAAGCTTTCTTT. The encoded protein is CASSLWDLNTEAFF.

The chain is built from TRBV29-1 and TRBJ1-5; the D gene is possibly TRBD1 (5 bases). Germline V gives CDR1 SQVTM, CDR2 ANQGSEA. V lost 0 bases, J lost 0 bases, and 9 bases lay in between. CDR3 length equals 15 residues. The CDR3 sequence: CSVEEGTGSNQPQHF. CDR3 nucleotide sequence: TGCAGCGTTGAAGAGGGGACGGGTAGCAATCAGCCCCAGCATTTT.

The chain joins TRBV29-1 to TRBJ2-7; D is uncertain. Trimming pared 6 bases from V and 2 bases from J, leaving 14 bases between. This CDR3 spans 13 amino acids. Germline assignment: CDR1 SQVTM and CDR2 ANQGSEA. CDR3 coding DNA: TGCAGCGTCGCAAATATTGTTGCCTACGAGCAGTACTTC. This codes for CSVANIVAYEQYF.

This chain joins TRBV7-2 and TRBJ2-7, with TRBD2 identical over 7 bases. CDR1 and CDR2 (germline): SGHTA, FQGNSA. Losses at the gene ends were 4 bases for V and 4 bases for J; bases not matched to a gene: 7. The CDR3 has 14 residues. The CDR3 reads CASSSPQREYEQYF. The CDR3 DNA is TGTGCCAGCAGCTCCCCTCAGCGGGAATACGAGCAGTACTTC.

CDR3 in amino acids: CASSLDKGSGEQFF. In DNA form, the CDR3 reads TGTGCCAGCAGCTTAGATAAGGGATCGGGTGAGCAGTTCTTC. The V call is TRBV11-2, the J call TRBJ2-1; D gene uncertain. The V gene's germline CDR1 is SGHAT and CDR2 FQNNGV. The V end lost 0 bases, the J end lost 9 bases, and 12 bases lay between the germline ends. The CDR3 length is 14 residues.

This clone was picked up a small number of times. The V and J genes are TRBV9 and TRBJ2-6; D uncertain. This CDR3 has 13 residues. Germline CDR1 is SGDLS and CDR2 is YYNGEE. V was pared by 4 bases and J by 5 bases, with 7 bases between. DNA of the CDR3: TGTGCCAGCAGCACGGACCGGGCCAACGTCCTGACTTTC. Translating it yields CASSTDRANVLTF.

In its sample, this clone was seen a few times. This chain links TRBV6-5 with TRBJ1-1, with TRBD1 identical over 7 bases. V trimming: 2 bases; J trimming: 2 bases; junction bases outside the gene matches: 2. In germline, CDR1 is MNHEY, CDR2 SVGAGI. The CDR3 spans 14 residues. This CDR3 reads CASSYRGHNTEAFF. CDR3 nucleotides: TGTGCCAGCAGTTACAGGGGGCACAACACTGAAGCTTTCTTT.

This clone has just a few counts. The chain joins TRBV11-2 to TRBJ2-3, with D maybe TRBD1 (6 bases). CDR1 is SGHAT, CDR2 FQNNGV, per germline. The CDR3 sequence is 17 residues long. V lost 3 bases, J lost 1 base, and 17 bases lay in between. The CDR3: CASSFPGHPDRTDTQYF. The DNA of the CDR3 is TGTGCCAGCAGCTTCCCGGGACACCCGGATCGCACAGATACGCAGTATTTT.

The chain has TRBV19 and TRBJ1-2; TRBD1 agrees at 12 bases. The germline CDR1 and CDR2 sequences are LNHDA and SQIVND (reference sequence). This CDR3 has 17 amino acids. The junction had 11 bases not matched to a gene; V was cut back by 5 bases and J by 4 bases. The CDR3 DNA reads TGTGCCAGTAGTGTGATCCGGGACAGGGGGCTCGGCTATGGCTACACCTTC. Its translation is CASSVIRDRGLGYGYTF.

This clone was detected a few times. Other DNA sequences in this sample translate to the same CDR3. The chain couples TRBV6-5 to TRBJ1-5; 8 positions agree with TRBD1. Germline trimming cut 6 bases from V and 6 bases from J; bases unmatched to any gene: 4. The CDR3 sequence is 13 residues long. Germline values: CDR1 MNHEY, CDR2 SVGAGI. CDR3 sequence (DNA): TGTGCCAGCAGCACAGGGGGGGGTCAGCCCCAGCATTTT. This encodes CASSTGGGQPQHF.

This chain connects TRBV7-9 to TRBJ2-7; 7 nucleotides align to TRBD1. J gave up 1 base and V 5 bases, and 8 bases lay outside the gene matches. Germline V gives CDR1 SEHNR, CDR2 FQNEAQ (reference sequence). The CDR3 is 15 amino acids. CDR3 sequence (DNA): TGTGCCAGCAGCCCGGAAAACAGGGGATCCTACGAGCAGTACTTC. Its protein product is CASSPENRGSYEQYF.

Only one count was recorded for this clone. J is TRBJ1-3 and V is TRBV14; TRBD1 matches at 8 bases. Germline loops: CDR1 SGHDN, CDR2 FVKESK. The CDR3 is 16 residues long. The trim removed 1 base at V and 3 bases at J, leaving 5 bases unmatched. CDR3 loop: CASSQGRQGSGNTIYF. For the CDR3, the DNA is TGTGCCAGCAGCCAAGGCAGACAGGGGAGTGGAAACACCATATATTTT.

This clone has a handful of counts. This sequence joins TRBV5-1 and TRBJ1-1; 8 bases match TRBD1. The CDR3 totals 13 residues. Per the germline V gene, CDR1 is SGHRS and CDR2 is YFSETQ. J lost 6 bases, V lost 3 bases, and 4 bases had no gene match. The DNA of the CDR3 is TGCGCCAGCAGCTACGGACAGGGTTCTGAAGCTTTCTTT. It yields the protein CASSYGQGSEAFF.